One and the same sample provided the 18 T cell receptor beta chains below, sequenced in a study of a mutant IDH1 vaccine in newly diagnosed glioma. TCRdb's copy holds only in-frame clones and misses some; the assay was immunoSEQ multiplex PCR. The sample lists tens of thousands of clones, 84% occurring once. Which antigens these TCRs recognize remains unknown. Indicated time point: week 35, safety follow-up. One vaccine dose held 300 ug of mutant IDH1 20-mer peptide and came with topical imiquimod. The input for sequencing was PBMCs, taken from a glioma patient whose treatment included an IDH1 peptide vaccine. The receptor source for this set is a young man with glioma.

The chain employs TRBV29-1 and TRBJ2-7, with D unclear. Trimming cost V 2 bases and J 9 bases, with 20 bases left between them. Per germline, CDR1 SQVTM and CDR2 ANQGSEA. CDR3 length: 14 residues. CDR3 nucleotides: TGCAGCGTTGAAACCCAGCAACCTCTAGGCTGGCAGTACTTC. It encodes CSVETQQPLGWQYF.

The V and J genes are TRBV30 and TRBJ2-7, with D tentatively TRBD1 (6 bases). Germline-derived CDR1 and CDR2 are GTSNPN and SVGIG (reference sequence). CDR3 length equals 12 residues. Trimming took off 5 bases at V and 3 bases at J, with 11 bases between the two ends. CDR3 amino acids: CAWGQPDYEQYF. CDR3 bases: TGTGCCTGGGGACAGCCAGACTACGAGCAGTACTTC. Together with reference TRBV30 and TRBJ2-7, the CDR3 gives the full variable domain: SQTIHQWPATLVQPVGSPLSLECTVEGTSNPNLYWYRQAAGRGLQLLFYSVGIGQISSEVPQNLSASRPQDRQFILSSKKLLLSDSGFYLCAWGQPDYEQYFGPGTRLTVT.

V gene TRBV5-1 combines with J gene TRBJ2-5; D is unclear. From germline, CDR1 is SGHRS and CDR2 YFSETQ. The CDR3 is 12 residues long. V was clipped by 4 bases and J by 5 bases, with 9 bases between them. CDR3 in amino acids: CASSAGVETQYF. CDR3 in DNA: TGCGCCAGCAGCGCAGGTGTGGAGACCCAGTACTTC.

The rearrangement links TRBV6-1 to TRBJ1-2; possible D gene TRBD1, 6 bases. The V gene lost 2 bases and the J gene lost 8 bases, with 12 bases spanning the gap. The CDR3 is 13 amino acids. The germline V gene encodes CDR1 MNHNS and CDR2 SASEGT. CDR3 loop: CASSETRGLGYTF. The CDR3 DNA sequence: TGTGCCAGCAGTGAAACTCGGGGGCTCGGCTACACCTTC.

V is TRBV7-2 and J is TRBJ2-2; D is uncertain. CDR1 SGHTA and CDR2 FQGNSA come from the germline V gene. The CDR3 extends over 15 amino acids. V was shortened by 9 bases and J by 2 bases, with 16 bases between the two germline ends. The CDR3 region is CASIGSGVNTGELFF. The CDR3 DNA sequence: TGTGCCAGTATTGGAAGTGGCGTTAACACCGGGGAGCTGTTTTTT.

In nucleotides, the CDR3 is TGTGCCAGCAGCTCGTGGGGCTACGAGCAGTACTTC. Its translation is CASSSWGYEQYF. The gene calls are TRBV5-6 and TRBJ2-5; D is unclear. TRBJ2-7 matches the DNA end more closely, so the J call is doubtful. The CDR3 is 12 residues long. Germline CDR1 SGHDT, CDR2 YYEEEE.

This clone occurred a few times. The chain links TRBV19 to TRBJ1-4; D perhaps matches TRBD1 (5 bases). CDR3 length: 13 residues. V was trimmed by 10 bases and J by 3 bases, leaving 12 bases between them. From germline, CDR1 is LNHDA and CDR2 SQIVND (reference sequence). The CDR3 nucleotides read TGTGCCATAGGGACGGCCGCTAATGAAAAACTGTTTTTT. Its translation is CAIGTAANEKLFF.

In regard to this clone: Since the CDR3 does not end with the conserved phenylalanine or tryptophan, this likely comes from a read error. The DNA is left out, because the CDR3 cannot be placed on it with certainty; the CDR3 is given as TCRdb lists it. The chain uses TRBV5-6 and TRBJ1-1. Germline-derived CDR1 and CDR2 are SGHDT and YYEEEE. The CDR3 has 13 amino acids, counting both end residues. CDR3 sequence: CASSIRDGLIPAL.

V usage is TRBV10-3 and J usage is TRBJ1-2; 10 bases are a match to TRBD1. The germline V gene encodes CDR1 ENHRY and CDR2 SYGVKD. V trimming: 2 bases; J trimming: 8 bases; junction bases outside the gene matches: 11. This CDR3 contains 16 residues. CDR3 nucleotide sequence: TGTGCCATCAGTGAGAGCCGGGACAGGGGTTGGGGAGGCTACACCTTC. Protein: CAISESRDRGWGGYTF.

This chain joins TRBV9 and TRBJ1-1, with D possibly matching TRBD1 (5 bases). The CDR3 totals 14 residues. Germline V gene lookup returns CDR1 SGDLS and CDR2 YYNGEE. V gave up 0 bases and J gave up 4 bases, with 10 bases separating them. CDR3 coding DNA: TGTGCCAGCAGCGTAGTAGCAGGGCGCACTGAAGCTTTCTTT. This encodes CASSVVAGRTEAFF.

J is TRBJ1-5 and V is TRBV7-2; no clear D. This CDR3 contains 15 residues. Germline V CDR1 and CDR2: SGHTA, FQGNSA. With 1 base removed from V and 0 bases from J, the gap between germline ends came to 7 bases. The CDR3: CASSLEGISNQPQHF. In nucleotides, the CDR3 is TGTGCCAGCAGCTTAGAAGGGATTAGCAATCAGCCCCAGCATTTT.

This rearrangement joins TRBV15 to TRBJ2-6; D remains unclear. CDR3 length equals 18 residues. Trimming removed 3 bases from V and 4 bases from J, with 19 bases in between. CDR1 and CDR2 from the germline V gene are LNHNV and YYDKDF (reference sequence). The CDR3 is CATSRALAGFAGANVLTF. DNA of the CDR3: TGTGCCACCAGCAGGGCTCTGGCTGGGTTTGCAGGGGCCAACGTCCTGACTTTC.

This chain joins TRBV5-6 and TRBJ1-2; the D is unclear. Germline V gene sequence: CDR1 SGHDT, CDR2 YYEEEE. V was cut by 0 bases and J by 4 bases, with 7 bases left in between. The CDR3 length is 13 residues. The CDR3 protein is CASSLARPYGYTF. The CDR3 DNA reads as TGTGCCAGCAGCTTGGCCAGACCCTATGGCTACACCTTC.

The chain links TRBV7-8 to TRBJ1-2, with no clear D. Germline V gene data show CDR1 as SGHVS and CDR2 as FQNEAQ. CDR3 length: 13 residues. The DNA for the CDR3 is TGTCCCCAGATCTGCCCCAAACACTATGGCTACACCTTC. This translates into CPQICPKHYGYTF.

J is TRBJ2-2 and V is TRBV6-5, with TRBD1 matching over 11 bases. The V gene's germline CDR1 is MNHEY and CDR2 SVGAGI. With 6 bases clipped from V and 7 bases from J, the junction kept 4 bases outside the gene matches. The CDR3 is made up of 14 amino acids. CDR3 region: CASRRDRGGGELFF. The CDR3 DNA is TGTGCCAGCAGGAGGGACAGGGGGGGCGGGGAGCTGTTTTTT.

The chain employs TRBV30 and TRBJ2-7; D tentatively reads TRBD1 or TRBD2 (5 bases each). Per the germline V gene, CDR1 is GTSNPN and CDR2 is SVGIG (reference sequence). The V end was cut by 2 bases, the J end by 5 bases, with 10 bases between. The CDR3 loop spans 12 amino acids. CDR3 sequence reads: CAWSPGHHEQYF. The CDR3 bases are TGTGCCTGGAGTCCGGGGCATCACGAGCAGTACTTC.

The J gene is TRBJ2-7, the V gene TRBV30; 7 bases align to TRBD1. After removal of 2 bases from V and 4 bases from J, the junction contained 11 bases not matched to a gene. This CDR3 region has 15 residues. Germline values: CDR1 GTSNPN, CDR2 SVGIG (reference sequence). The CDR3 DNA reads TGTGCCTGGAGTCGCTACAGGGGCCCAGAGTACGAGCAGTACTTC. This translates into CAWSRYRGPEYEQYF.

The rearrangement joins TRBV4-3 to TRBJ1-1; D uncertain. Deletions cut 0 bases from V and 9 bases from J, with 11 bases between. This CDR3 is 13 amino acids long. Germline loops: CDR1 LGHNA, CDR2 YSLEER. In DNA form, the CDR3 reads TGCGCCAGCAGCCAAGAGCCAGAAAGCCAAGCTTTCTTT. Translated: CASSQEPESQAFF.